A single sample is the source of the 32 T cell receptor beta chains below, sequenced in a study of shared clonotypes between healthy human individuals. Sequencing used immunoSEQ multiplex PCR; TCRdb keeps in-frame clones, though not all of them. The profile shows about 1,900,000 clones, approximately 94% of them singletons. Cells designated naive CD8 were CD45RO-negative and were positively selected for CCR7, with terminally differentiated effector memory CD45RA+ cells excluded. The sample consisted of naive CD8+ T cells sorted from blood. These receptors were obtained from a man aged 18 to 29 in good health.

The chain carries TRBV6-5 and TRBJ1-5; D unclear. V lost 8 bases and J 0 bases, leaving 8 bases between the germline ends. The CDR3 extends over 13 amino acids. CDR1 MNHEY and CDR2 SVGAGI come from the germline V gene. The CDR3 bases are TGTGCCAGCGGTACGGATAGCAATCAGCCCCAGCATTTT. It encodes CASGTDSNQPQHF.

V usage is TRBV4-3 and J usage is TRBJ1-4; D not resolved. This CDR3 has 15 amino acids. Trimming removed 1 base from V and 4 bases from J, with 10 bases in between. From germline, CDR1 is LGHNA and CDR2 YSLEER. In DNA, the CDR3 is TGCGCCAGCAGCCAAGGAGGGTCCTTTAATGAAAAACTGTTTTTT. It specifies CASSQGGSFNEKLFF.

The chain employs TRBV5-1 and TRBJ2-7; 8 nucleotides agree with TRBD1. Trimming cost V 4 bases and J 3 bases; bases outside gene matches: 9. Germline assignment: CDR1 SGHRS and CDR2 YFSETQ. This CDR3 is built from 15 residues. CDR3 in amino acids: CASSGQGQALYEQYF. CDR3 nucleotide sequence: TGCGCCAGCAGCGGACAGGGACAGGCACTCTACGAGCAGTACTTC.

V and J are TRBV6-1 and TRBJ1-1, with D possibly being TRBD1 (6 bases). CDR3 length: 13 residues. CDR1 and CDR2 from the germline V gene are MNHNS and SASEGT. V dropped 7 bases and J dropped 3 bases, with 12 bases sitting between them. The CDR3 nucleotides are TGTGCCAGCATCGGACAGAGACACACTGAAGCTTTCTTT. It is translated as CASIGQRHTEAFF.

About this clone: This specimen includes other DNA sequences encoding the same CDR3. V and J are TRBV6-5 and TRBJ1-1, with D uncertain. The germline V and J ends were trimmed by 0 bases and 5 bases, with 10 bases remaining between them. Germline CDR1 reads MNHEY; CDR2 reads SVGAGI. The CDR3 totals 14 residues. CDR3 loop: CASSYSEGRTEAFF. CDR3 nucleotide sequence: TGTGCCAGCAGTTACTCCGAGGGAAGGACTGAAGCTTTCTTT.

The J gene is TRBJ2-7, the V gene TRBV11-2; the D gene is possibly TRBD2 (6 bases). The CDR3 contains 13 residues. Germline CDR1 SGHAT, CDR2 FQNNGV. V lost 3 bases to trimming and J lost 6 bases, with 12 bases between them. The CDR3 protein is CASSFLMGGEQYF. The CDR3 region has the DNA TGTGCCAGCAGCTTCCTGATGGGGGGCGAGCAGTACTTC.

This clone appeared once. The rearrangement joins TRBV25-1 to TRBJ2-2, with a tentative D call TRBD1 (5 bases). The CDR3 consists of 13 residues. Germline loops: CDR1 MGHDK, CDR2 SYGVNS. The V end was cut by 2 bases, the J end by 4 bases, with 5 bases between. CDR3 sequence: CASSEQGTGELFF. In nucleotides, the CDR3 is TGTGCCAGCAGTGAACAGGGCACCGGGGAGCTGTTTTTT.

In this sample, this clone turned up once. This chain connects TRBV7-9 to TRBJ1-1; tentatively, D is TRBD1 (6 bases). CDR1 and CDR2 from the germline V gene are SEHNR and FQNEAQ (reference sequence). V was trimmed by 5 bases and J by 6 bases, leaving 19 bases between them. The CDR3 has 15 amino acids. The CDR3 here is CASSPPDGGRAEAFF. In DNA, the CDR3 is TGTGCCAGCAGCCCGCCGGATGGGGGCAGGGCTGAAGCTTTCTTT.

In this sample, this clone turned up once. This chain links TRBV4-1 with TRBJ2-7; no clear D gene. The V and J ends lost 3 bases and 3 bases respectively, with 12 bases between them. The CDR3 covers 14 residues. Germline CDR1 is MGHRA and CDR2 is YSYEKL. Here the CDR3 reads CASSQLDLDYEQYF. The CDR3 nucleotides read TGCGCCAGCAGCCAGCTCGACCTAGACTACGAGCAGTACTTC.

The DNA for the CDR3 is TGTGCCAGCAGCTTAATGATAGCGGGGGCGGGAGATACGCAGTATTTT. Translation gives CASSLMIAGAGDTQYF. The V call is TRBV11-2, the J call TRBJ2-3; 9 bases are shared with TRBD2. The CDR3 is 16 amino acids. The germline V gene encodes CDR1 SGHAT and CDR2 FQNNGV. The V segment lost 2 bases and the J segment 5 bases; nucleotides outside the gene matches: 8.

The CDR3 protein is CASSYRQTYGYTF. The CDR3 nucleotides read TGTGCCAGCAGTTATCGGCAGACCTATGGCTACACCTTC. The J gene is TRBJ1-2, the V gene TRBV6-5; D is undetermined. V was cut by 3 bases and J by 4 bases, with 9 bases left in between. The CDR3 runs 13 residues. Per germline, CDR1 MNHEY and CDR2 SVGAGI.

The chain has TRBV19 and TRBJ1-6, with no clear D. This CDR3 region has 13 residues. Germline-derived CDR1 and CDR2 are LNHDA and SQIVND (reference sequence). The germline V and J ends were trimmed by 0 bases and 12 bases, with 9 bases remaining between them. The DNA for the CDR3 is TGTGCCAGTAGTATAGATGGGTCGGTACCCCTCCACTTT. Translated, it gives CASSIDGSVPLHF.

This chain uses TRBV5-1 with TRBJ2-7; TRBD2 matches at 9 bases. This CDR3 has 16 amino acids. Germline V gives CDR1 SGHRS, CDR2 YFSETQ. Losses at the gene ends were 1 base for V and 4 bases for J; bases not matched to a gene: 9. CDR3 region: CASSLIRLAGRYEQYF. The DNA for the CDR3 is TGCGCCAGCAGCTTGATTCGGCTAGCGGGAAGATACGAGCAGTACTTC.

The V gene is TRBV7-9, the J gene TRBJ2-1; a weak D match, TRBD2 (6 bases). Between the trimmed V and J ends, which lost 5 bases and 8 bases, there was a span of 16 bases. In germline, CDR1 is SEHNR, CDR2 FQNEAQ (reference sequence). This CDR3 spans 14 amino acids. This CDR3 reads CASSPNLWGDEQFF. DNA of the CDR3: TGTGCCAGCAGCCCTAATCTATGGGGGGATGAGCAGTTCTTC.

The V and J genes are TRBV15 and TRBJ1-1; 7 bases are a match to TRBD1. This CDR3 region has 16 residues. V trimming: 0 bases; J trimming: 1 base; junction bases outside the gene matches: 5. In germline, CDR1 is LNHNV, CDR2 YYDKDF (reference sequence). The CDR3 is CATSREVEGANTEAFF. The CDR3 nucleotides are TGTGCCACCAGCAGAGAAGTGGAGGGGGCGAACACTGAAGCTTTCTTT.

This clone turned up a few times. Other DNA sequences in the same sample also yield this CDR3. This rearrangement joins TRBV5-6 to TRBJ2-7; D is perhaps TRBD2 (5 bases). The length of the CDR3 is 12 residues. The V gene's germline CDR1 is SGHDT and CDR2 YYEEEE. Trimming removed 1 base from V and 4 bases from J, with 6 bases in between. The chain's CDR3 is CASSLLAYEQYF. Here the CDR3 DNA reads TGTGCCAGCAGCTTGTTAGCGTACGAGCAGTACTTC.

As for this clone: Other DNA sequences within the sample encode an identical CDR3. This rearrangement joins TRBV15 to TRBJ1-1; TRBD1 aligns across 9 bases. From germline, CDR1 is LNHNV and CDR2 YYDKDF (reference sequence). With 3 bases clipped from V and 0 bases from J, the junction kept 2 bases outside the gene matches. The CDR3 is 15 residues long. The CDR3 nucleotides are TGTGCCACCAGCAGGGACAGGGGATTGAACACTGAAGCTTTCTTT. Its translation is CATSRDRGLNTEAFF.

The CDR3 is CASSATMQLKNTYEQYF. DNA of the CDR3: TGTGCCAGCAGTGCCACGATGCAACTAAAGAACACCTACGAGCAGTACTTC. The chain carries TRBV2 and TRBJ2-7; no reliable D call. The V and J ends lost 4 bases and 2 bases respectively, with 21 bases between them. Germline V gene sequence: CDR1 SNHLY, CDR2 FYNNEI. The CDR3 length is 17 residues. The complete variable domain, with remaining parts taken from reference TRBV2 and TRBJ2-7, reads EPEVTQTPSHQVTQMGQEVILRCVPISNHLYFYWYRQILGQKVEFLVSFYNNEISEKSEIFDDQFSVERPDGSNFTLKIRSTKLEDSAMYFCASSATMQLKNTYEQYFGPGTRLTVT.

The chain has TRBV4-3 and TRBJ2-7, with D possibly TRBD2 on 6 matching bases. The length of the CDR3 is 16 residues. Per the germline V gene, CDR1 is LGHNA and CDR2 is YSLEER. V was trimmed by 0 bases and J by 4 bases, leaving 16 bases between them. The CDR3 sequence: CASSQEGGTRTYEQYF. In DNA form, the CDR3 reads TGCGCCAGCAGCCAAGAGGGCGGGACTCGAACTTACGAGCAGTACTTC.

The chain recombines TRBV27 with TRBJ2-1; D uncertain. Looked up from germline, CDR1 is MNHEY and CDR2 is SMNVEV (reference sequence). This CDR3 has 15 residues. V lost 5 bases and J lost 1, with 12 bases in between. CDR3 DNA: TGTGCCAGCAGTCCCATCGAAGTATCCTACAATGAGCAGTTCTTC. Protein product: CASSPIEVSYNEQFF.

J is TRBJ1-4 and V is TRBV30; no clear D gene. The CDR3 runs to 12 residues. The V and J ends lost 1 base and 6 bases respectively, with 6 bases between them. Germline V lookup: CDR1 GTSNPN, CDR2 SVGIG (reference sequence). The CDR3 bases are TGTGCCTGGAGTGAGGTGGATGAAAAACTGTTTTTT. Its protein product is CAWSEVDEKLFF.

Details on this clone: Other nucleotide sequences in the sample specify the same CDR3. This rearrangement joins TRBV5-4 to TRBJ2-5; D uncertain. Germline assignment: CDR1 SGHNT and CDR2 YYREEE (reference sequence). The germline V and J ends were trimmed by 1 base and 3 bases, with 7 bases remaining between them. The CDR3 loop spans 13 amino acids. The CDR3 region has the DNA TGTGCCAGCAGCTTGACGGAAGAAGAGACCCAGTACTTC. Its protein is CASSLTEEETQYF.

This chain connects TRBV6-5 to TRBJ1-4; D perhaps matches TRBD1 (5 bases). V shed 2 bases and J shed 7 bases, with 11 bases lying between them. The CDR3 is made up of 14 amino acids. Germline CDR1 and CDR2: MNHEY and SVGAGI. The CDR3 loop reads CASSYLNTGEKLFF. The CDR3 nucleotides read TGTGCCAGCAGTTACCTGAATACAGGTGAAAAACTGTTTTTT.

The gene calls are TRBV6-6 and TRBJ2-3; unclear D gene. V lost 6 bases and J 5 bases, leaving 9 bases between the germline ends. From germline, CDR1 is MNHNY and CDR2 SVGAGI (reference sequence). The CDR3 totals 12 residues. The DNA for the CDR3 is TGTGCCAGCAGCCGCTCGTTAGATACGCAGTATTTT. The encoded protein is CASSRSLDTQYF.

The chain recombines TRBV7-8 with TRBJ2-5; D call uncertain. With 4 bases removed from V and 3 bases from J, the gap between germline ends came to 9 bases. The CDR3 runs 13 residues. CDR1 and CDR2 from the germline V gene are SGHVS and FQNEAQ. CDR3 protein: CASSYIMEETQYF. The CDR3, as DNA: TGTGCCAGCAGCTATATAATGGAAGAGACCCAGTACTTC.

The CDR3 loop is CASSLESGLADNEQFF. In nucleotides, the CDR3 is TGTGCCAGCAGCTTAGAGAGCGGACTAGCCGACAATGAGCAGTTCTTC. The chain couples TRBV7-2 to TRBJ2-1, with 8 positions matching TRBD2. The V and J ends lost 1 base and 5 bases, in that order; junction bases with no gene match: 7. Germline V gene lookup returns CDR1 SGHTA and CDR2 FQGNSA. The CDR3 runs to 16 residues.

This chain uses TRBV7-9 with TRBJ1-6; tentative D call: TRBD1 (5 bases). Germline CDR1 and CDR2: SEHNR and FQNEAQ (reference sequence). There are 14 residues in the CDR3. V lost 7 bases and J lost 2, with 9 bases in between. The CDR3 protein is CASNEGTYNSPLHF. The CDR3 region has the DNA TGTGCCAGCAACGAGGGGACCTATAATTCACCCCTCCACTTT. Full variable domain (rest looked up from reference TRBV7-9 and TRBJ1-6): DTGVSQNPRHKITKRGQNVTFRCDPISEHNRLYWYRQTLGQGPEFLTYFQNEAQLEKSRLLSDRFSAERPKGSFSTLEIQRTEQGDSAMYLCASNEGTYNSPLHFGNGTRLTVT.

The V and J genes are TRBV28 and TRBJ1-5; D ambiguous. Germline CDR1 reads MDHEN; CDR2 reads SYDVKM. Trimming pared 5 bases from V and 7 bases from J, leaving 27 bases between. The CDR3 spans 18 residues. CDR3 sequence (DNA): TGTGCCAGCAGTCAAACTATGGGTTTCGACGAGGGTATCCAGCCCCAGCATTTT. Translating gives CASSQTMGFDEGIQPQHF.

J is TRBJ2-1 and V is TRBV30; TRBD2 matches 10 bases. V lost 3 bases to trimming and J lost 7 bases; unmatched junction nucleotides: 6. The CDR3 is 14 amino acids. Germline-derived CDR1 and CDR2 are GTSNPN and SVGIG (reference sequence). The CDR3 bases are TGTGCCTGGAGGGAGCGGGAGGGTCGGAATGAGCAGTTCTTC. Its protein product is CAWREREGRNEQFF.

The chain couples TRBV2 to TRBJ2-5, with 8 bases fitting TRBD1. Trimming at V came to 4 bases and at J to 1 base, leaving 5 bases not matched to a gene. Germline CDR1 SNHLY, CDR2 FYNNEI. The CDR3 runs to 15 residues. CDR3 nucleotides: TGTGCCAGCAGTGTGGGACAGGAGCTCCAAGAGACCCAGTACTTC. It encodes CASSVGQELQETQYF.

J is TRBJ1-3 and V is TRBV28, with D tentatively TRBD1 (6 bases). Trimming removed 10 bases from V and 2 bases from J, with 12 bases in between. Germline V CDR1 and CDR2: MDHEN, SYDVKM. This CDR3 contains 13 residues. The CDR3 coding sequence is TGTGCCACTTCCACAGGGACTGGAAACACCATATATTTT. This gives the protein CATSTGTGNTIYF.

V is TRBV27 and J is TRBJ2-5; possibly TRBD1 for D (8 bases). This CDR3 contains 16 residues. The V and J ends lost 5 bases and 0 bases respectively, with 16 bases between them. The germline CDR1 and CDR2 sequences are MNHEY and SMNVEV (reference sequence). This CDR3 reads CASSPQGGTYQETQYF. CDR3 coding DNA: TGTGCCAGCAGTCCACAGGGGGGGACCTACCAAGAGACCCAGTACTTC.